This T cell receptor (beta chain) derives from a study of blood T cell repertoires in COVID-19. Background on the study: Donors in the United States, Italy and Spain gave samples during acute or convalescent COVID-19.

Trimming took 5 bases from V and 4 from J; bases not matched to a gene: 4. The CDR3 length is 14 residues. CDR1 LNHDA and CDR2 SQIVND come from the germline V gene (reference sequence). Original data processing: Scientists estimated how many nucleated cells there were by amplifying reference gene primers. Sequencing was performed with immunoSEQ multiplex PCR; in TCRdb, only in-frame clones are kept and a portion is missing. V and J calls and clone size are those listed in that table; D and trimming were worked out from the DNA. The sample records approximately 200,000 clones, around 85% being singletons. As concerns this clone: Other nucleotide sequences from this sample produce the same CDR3.

The chain is built from TRBV19 and TRBJ1-5; 8 positions agree with TRBD1. The sample was peripheral blood. The sequence came from an older person with COVID-19, enrolled during active disease. The CDR3 DNA reads TGTGCCAGTAGTGGGACAGGAGGAAATCAGCCCCAGCATTTT. Its protein is CASSGTGGNQPQHF.